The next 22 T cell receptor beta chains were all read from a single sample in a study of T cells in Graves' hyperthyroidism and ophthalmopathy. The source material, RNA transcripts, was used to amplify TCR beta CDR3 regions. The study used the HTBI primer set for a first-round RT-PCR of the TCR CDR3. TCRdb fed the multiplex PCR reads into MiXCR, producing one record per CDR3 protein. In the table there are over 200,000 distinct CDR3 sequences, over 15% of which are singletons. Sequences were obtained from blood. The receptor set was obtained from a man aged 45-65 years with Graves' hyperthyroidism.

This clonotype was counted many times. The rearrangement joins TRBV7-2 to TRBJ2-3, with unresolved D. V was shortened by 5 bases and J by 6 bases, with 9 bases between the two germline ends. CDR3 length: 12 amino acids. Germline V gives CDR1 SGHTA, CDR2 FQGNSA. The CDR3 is CASSTTRDTQYF. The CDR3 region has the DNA TGTGCCAGCAGCACCACTCGGGATACGCAGTATTTT.

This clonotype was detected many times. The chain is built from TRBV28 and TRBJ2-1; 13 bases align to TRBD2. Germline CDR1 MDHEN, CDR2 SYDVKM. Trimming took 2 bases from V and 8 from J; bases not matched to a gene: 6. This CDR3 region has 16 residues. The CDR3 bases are TGTGCCAGCAGTTTAGGCGGACTAGCGGGAGAGCATGAGCAGTTCTTC. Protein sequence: CASSLGGLAGEHEQFF.

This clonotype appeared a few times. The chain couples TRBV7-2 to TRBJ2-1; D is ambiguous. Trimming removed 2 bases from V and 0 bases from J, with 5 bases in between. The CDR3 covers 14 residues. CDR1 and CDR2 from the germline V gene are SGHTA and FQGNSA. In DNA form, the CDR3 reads TGTGCCAGCAGCTTAATGGACTCCTACAATGAGCAGTTCTTC. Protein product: CASSLMDSYNEQFF.

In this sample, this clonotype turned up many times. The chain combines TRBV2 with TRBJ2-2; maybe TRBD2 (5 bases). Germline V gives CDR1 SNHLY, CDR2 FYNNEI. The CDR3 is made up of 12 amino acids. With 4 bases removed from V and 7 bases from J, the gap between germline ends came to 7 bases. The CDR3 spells CASSVAGGELFF. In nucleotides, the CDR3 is TGTGCCAGCAGTGTGGCGGGCGGGGAGCTGTTTTTT.

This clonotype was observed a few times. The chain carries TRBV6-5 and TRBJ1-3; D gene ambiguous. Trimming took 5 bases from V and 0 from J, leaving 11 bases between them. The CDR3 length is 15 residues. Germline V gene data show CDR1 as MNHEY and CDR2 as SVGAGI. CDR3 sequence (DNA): TGTGCCAGCAGTCAGGCTGGAAGCTCTGGAAACACCATATATTTT. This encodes CASSQAGSSGNTIYF.

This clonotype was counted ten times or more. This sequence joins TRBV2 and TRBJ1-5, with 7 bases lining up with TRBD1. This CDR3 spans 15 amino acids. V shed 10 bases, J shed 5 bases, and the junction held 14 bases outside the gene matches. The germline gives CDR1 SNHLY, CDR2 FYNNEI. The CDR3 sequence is CATSRGTAGDQPQHF. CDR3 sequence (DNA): TGTGCCACTTCCCGTGGGACAGCGGGGGATCAGCCCCAGCATTTT.

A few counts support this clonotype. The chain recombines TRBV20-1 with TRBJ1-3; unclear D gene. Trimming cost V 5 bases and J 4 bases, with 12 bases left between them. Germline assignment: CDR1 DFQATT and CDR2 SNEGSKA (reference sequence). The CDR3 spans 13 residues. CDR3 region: CSAARVPGNTIYF. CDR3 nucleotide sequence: TGCAGTGCTGCGAGGGTACCCGGAAACACCATATATTTT.

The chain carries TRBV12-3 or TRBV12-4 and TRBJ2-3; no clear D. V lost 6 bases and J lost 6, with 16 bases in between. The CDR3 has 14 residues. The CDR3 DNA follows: TGTGCCAGCAGCGGACGCCAACAGTCGGATACGCAGTATTTT. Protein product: CASSGRQQSDTQYF.

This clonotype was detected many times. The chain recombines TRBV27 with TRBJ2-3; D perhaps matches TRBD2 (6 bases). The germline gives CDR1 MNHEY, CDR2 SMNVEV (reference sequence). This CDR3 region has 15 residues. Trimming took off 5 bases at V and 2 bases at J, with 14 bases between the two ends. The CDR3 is CASSIISGFTDTQYF. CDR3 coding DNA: TGTGCCAGCAGTATCATTAGCGGATTCACAGATACGCAGTATTTT.

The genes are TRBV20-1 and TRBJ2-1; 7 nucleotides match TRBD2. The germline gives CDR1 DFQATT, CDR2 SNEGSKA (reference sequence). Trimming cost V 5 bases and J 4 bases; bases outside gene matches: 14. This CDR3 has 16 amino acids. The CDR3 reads CSAQRGLSGGYNEQFF. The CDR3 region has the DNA TGCAGTGCTCAAAGGGGACTATCGGGAGGTTACAATGAGCAGTTCTTC.

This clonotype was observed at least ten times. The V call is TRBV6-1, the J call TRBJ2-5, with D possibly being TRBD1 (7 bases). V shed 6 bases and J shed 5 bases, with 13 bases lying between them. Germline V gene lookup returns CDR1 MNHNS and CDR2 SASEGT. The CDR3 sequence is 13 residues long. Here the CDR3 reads CASSRGAGETQYF. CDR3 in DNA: TGTGCCAGCAGCAGGGGGGCGGGTGAGACCCAGTACTTC.

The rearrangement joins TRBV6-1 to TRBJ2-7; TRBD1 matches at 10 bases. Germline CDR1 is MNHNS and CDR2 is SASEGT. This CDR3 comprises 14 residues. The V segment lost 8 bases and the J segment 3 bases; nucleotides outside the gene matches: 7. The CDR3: CASENGQGGYEQYF. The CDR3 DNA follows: TGTGCCAGCGAGAACGGACAGGGGGGCTACGAGCAGTACTTC.

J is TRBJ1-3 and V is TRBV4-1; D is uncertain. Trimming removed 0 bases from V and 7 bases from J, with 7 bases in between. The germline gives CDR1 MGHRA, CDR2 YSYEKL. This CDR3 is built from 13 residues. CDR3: CASSQEGRNTIYF. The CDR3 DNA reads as TGCGCCAGCAGCCAAGAAGGGCGGAACACCATATATTTT.

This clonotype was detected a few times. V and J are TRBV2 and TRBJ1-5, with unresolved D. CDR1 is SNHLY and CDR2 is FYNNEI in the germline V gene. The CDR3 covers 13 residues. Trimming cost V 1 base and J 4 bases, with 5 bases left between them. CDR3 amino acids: CASSEGKNQPQHF. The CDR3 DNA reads TGTGCCAGCAGTGAAGGGAAAAATCAGCCCCAGCATTTT.

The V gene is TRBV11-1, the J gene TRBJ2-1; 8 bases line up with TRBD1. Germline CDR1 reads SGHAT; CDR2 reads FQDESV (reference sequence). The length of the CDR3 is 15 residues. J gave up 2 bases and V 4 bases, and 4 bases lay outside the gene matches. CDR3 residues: CASSSADRAYNEQFF. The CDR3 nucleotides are TGTGCCAGCAGCTCAGCGGACAGGGCCTACAATGAGCAGTTCTTC.

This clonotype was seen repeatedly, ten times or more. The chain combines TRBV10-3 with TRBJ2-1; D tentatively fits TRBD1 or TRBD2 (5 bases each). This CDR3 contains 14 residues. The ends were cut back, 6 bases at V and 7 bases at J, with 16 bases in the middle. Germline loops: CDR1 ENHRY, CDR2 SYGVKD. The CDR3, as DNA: TGTGCCATCAGAGAGACAGCGGTTTTAAATGAGCAGTTCTTC. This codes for CAIRETAVLNEQFF.

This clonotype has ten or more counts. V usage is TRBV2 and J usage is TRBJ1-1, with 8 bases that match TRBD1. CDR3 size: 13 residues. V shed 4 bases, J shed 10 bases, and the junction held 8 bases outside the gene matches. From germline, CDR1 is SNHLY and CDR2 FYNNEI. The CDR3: CASSGNRGWGAFF. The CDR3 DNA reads TGTGCCAGCAGTGGCAACAGGGGGTGGGGAGCTTTCTTT.

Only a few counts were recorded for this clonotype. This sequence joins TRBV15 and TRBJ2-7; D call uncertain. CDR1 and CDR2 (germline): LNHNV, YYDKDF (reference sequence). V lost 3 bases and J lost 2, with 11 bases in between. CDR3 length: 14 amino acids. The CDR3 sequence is CATSSTQPTYEQYF. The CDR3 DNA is TGTGCCACCAGCAGTACCCAGCCAACCTACGAGCAGTACTTC.

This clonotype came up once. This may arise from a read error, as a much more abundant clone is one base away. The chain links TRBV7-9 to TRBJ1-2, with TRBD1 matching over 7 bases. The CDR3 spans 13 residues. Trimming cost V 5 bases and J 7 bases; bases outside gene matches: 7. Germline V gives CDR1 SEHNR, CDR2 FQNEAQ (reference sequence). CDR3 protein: CASSRIGGCGYTF. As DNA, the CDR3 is TGTGCCAGCAGCCGTATAGGGGGCTGTGGCTACACCTTC.

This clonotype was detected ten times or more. The CDR3 region is CSVEEDWPANTEAFF. As DNA, the CDR3 is TGCAGCGTTGAAGAGGATTGGCCGGCGAACACTGAAGCTTTCTTT. The chain links TRBV29-1 to TRBJ1-1; D is undetermined. Germline assignment: CDR1 SQVTM and CDR2 ANQGSEA. V was clipped by 0 bases and J by 1 base, with 12 bases between them. The CDR3 contains 15 residues.

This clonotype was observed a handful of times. This CDR3 is CASSQESYGTLDSSTDTQYF. The CDR3 DNA reads TGTGCCAGCAGCCAAGAGTCATATGGGACTCTCGACTCGAGCACAGATACGCAGTATTTT. The genes are TRBV4-2 and TRBJ2-3; weak D call: TRBD2 (6 bases). Germline loops: CDR1 LGHNA, CDR2 YNFKEQ. The germline V and J ends were trimmed by 0 bases and 0 bases, with 22 bases remaining between them. CDR3 size: 20 residues.

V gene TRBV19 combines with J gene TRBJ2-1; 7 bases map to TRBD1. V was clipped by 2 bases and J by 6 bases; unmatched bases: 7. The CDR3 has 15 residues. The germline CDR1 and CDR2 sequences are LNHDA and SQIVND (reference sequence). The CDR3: CASSIIRQGANEQFF. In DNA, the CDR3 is TGTGCCAGTAGTATAATCCGACAGGGAGCCAATGAGCAGTTCTTC.